This TCR beta chain originates from a study of long-term antiretroviral therapy in people with HIV. Survey-level resolution applied to immunoSEQ assay v3.0. In sequencing, about 35,000-55,000 T-cell genomes per sample were targeted. The table came from immunoSEQ multiplex PCR; TCRdb's copy has only in-frame clones and leaves some out. The sample lists over 25,000 clones, 95% to 98% occurring once. From germline, CDR1 is LGHNA and CDR2 YSLEER. The V and J ends lost 0 bases and 5 bases respectively, with 11 bases between them. There are 15 residues in the CDR3. Study-level findings and limits: Clones that had undergone expansion before ART dominated the repertoire at all time points. Diversity went up after ART and still fell short of transplant donor controls. Controls showed broader CDR3 length ranges than did the HIV repertoires.

As regards this clone: Its specificity is unknown.

Sequencing used unsorted PBMCs, obtained 7.6 years after starting antiretroviral therapy. This clonotype originated in a young man with HIV. This rearrangement joins TRBV4-3 to TRBJ1-5; maybe TRBD1 (6 bases). The CDR3 nucleotides read TGCGCCAGCAGCCAAGATATGGACAGCGATCAGCCCCAGCATTTT. This gives the protein CASSQDMDSDQPQHF.